The 30 T cell receptor beta chains given below trace back to one sample, sequenced in a study of CD4 T cells in relation to SARS-CoV-2 and coronaviruses. The unexposed donors gave CD4+ T cells in about 2010-2018, prior to COVID-19. Sequencing used immunoSEQ multiplex PCR; TCRdb keeps in-frame clones, though not all of them. The sample shows 60,000 to 85,000 clones, over 85% of them seen only once. Sequencing used naive CD4+ T cells from PBMCs. The subset denotes: naive CD4+ T cells isolated by negative enrichment. These receptors all stem from a human donor in good health.

V is TRBV6-5 and J is TRBJ1-2; no reliable D call. This CDR3 contains 11 residues. The V end was cut by 10 bases, the J end by 4 bases, with 10 bases between. CDR1 and CDR2 from the germline V gene are MNHEY and SVGAGI. The CDR3 here is CATRTTYGYTF. The CDR3 nucleotides read TGTGCCACACGCACGACCTATGGCTACACCTTC.

V is TRBV4-1 and J is TRBJ2-7; possibly TRBD2 for D (6 bases). V lost 0 bases and J lost 2, with 17 bases in between. CDR3 size: 17 residues. CDR1 and CDR2 from the germline V gene are MGHRA and YSYEKL. CDR3 coding DNA: TGCGCCAGCAGCCAAGAATCCCAGGGACTGATCCCCTACGAGCAGTACTTC. It codes for CASSQESQGLIPYEQYF.

In this sample, this clone turned up once. V gene TRBV25-1 combines with J gene TRBJ2-6; D remains unclear. Germline V lookup: CDR1 MGHDK, CDR2 SYGVNS. Trimming took off 6 bases at V and 1 base at J, with 19 bases between the two ends. CDR3 length: 18 residues. The DNA of the CDR3 is TGTGCCAGCAGAGCAGACCCGGGCCATGCGTCTGGGGCCAACGTCCTGACTTTC. Encoded protein: CASRADPGHASGANVLTF.

The chain carries TRBV5-6 and TRBJ2-1; 7 positions agree with TRBD2. J gave up 2 bases and V 0 bases, and 5 bases lay outside the gene matches. CDR3 size: 16 residues. The germline gives CDR1 SGHDT, CDR2 YYEEEE. The CDR3 bases are TGTGCCAGCAGCTTGGTAGGGAGCGGGGCCTACAATGAGCAGTTCTTC. Protein sequence: CASSLVGSGAYNEQFF.

This clone showed up just once. J is TRBJ2-2 and V is TRBV19; TRBD1 might be the D (6 bases). Between the trimmed V and J ends, which lost 0 bases and 6 bases, there was a span of 14 bases. The length of the CDR3 is 16 residues. Germline CDR1 and CDR2: LNHDA and SQIVND (reference sequence). The CDR3 bases are TGTGCCAGTAGTATAGATGGAACAGGGCTGCCCGGGGAGCTGTTTTTT. The encoded protein is CASSIDGTGLPGELFF.

This chain links TRBV5-1 with TRBJ2-1, with a tentative D call TRBD1 (6 bases). V lost 3 bases, J lost 4 bases, and 11 bases lay in between. CDR3 length: 14 residues. Per the germline V gene, CDR1 is SGHRS and CDR2 is YFSETQ. CDR3 protein: CASSSEGQYNEQFF. In nucleotides, the CDR3 is TGCGCCAGCAGCTCGGAAGGACAGTACAATGAGCAGTTCTTC. Together with reference TRBV5-1 and TRBJ2-1, the CDR3 gives the full variable domain: KAGVTQTPRYLIKTRGQQVTLSCSPISGHRSVSWYQQTPGQGLQFLFEYFSETQRNKGNFPGRFSGRQFSNSRSEMNVSTLELGDSALYLCASSSEGQYNEQFFGPGTRLTVL.

This clone has a single count. The V call is TRBV6-2 or TRBV6-3, the J call TRBJ1-1; a weak D match, TRBD1 (6 bases). V lost 0 bases, J lost 3 bases, and 17 bases lay in between. This CDR3 is 17 amino acids long. Per the germline V gene, CDR1 is MNHEY and CDR2 is SVGEGT. The CDR3 here is CASSYSIDTGLHTEAFF. DNA for the CDR3: TGTGCCAGCAGTTACTCGATTGATACAGGGTTGCACACTGAAGCTTTCTTT.

The gene calls are TRBV19 and TRBJ1-2; weak D call: TRBD1 (6 bases). Looked up from germline, CDR1 is LNHDA and CDR2 is SQIVND (reference sequence). V was clipped by 9 bases and J by 4 bases, with 15 bases between them. The CDR3 extends over 13 amino acids. CDR3: CASTKGQFYGYTF. DNA of the CDR3: TGTGCCAGCACAAAAGGACAGTTCTATGGCTACACCTTC.

The chain recombines TRBV24-1 with TRBJ2-1, with 7 nucleotides matching TRBD2. V was pared by 0 bases and J by 0 bases, with 1 base of the junction left unmatched. CDR1 KGHDR and CDR2 SFDVKD come from the germline V gene. This CDR3 has 16 amino acids. The CDR3 DNA follows: TGTGCCACCAGTGATTTGGGGGGGGGCTCCTACAATGAGCAGTTCTTC. Translating it yields CATSDLGGGSYNEQFF.

In DNA, the CDR3 is TGTGCCACCAGTCCCCGTGTTGGGACAGGGAACACCGGGGAGCTGTTTTTT. As protein: CATSPRVGTGNTGELFF. This rearrangement joins TRBV24-1 to TRBJ2-2, with 8 positions matching TRBD1. This CDR3 spans 17 amino acids. V gave up 6 bases and J gave up 1 base; unmatched junction bases: 9. Germline V gene data show CDR1 as KGHDR and CDR2 as SFDVKD.

This chain connects TRBV4-3 to TRBJ2-6; D is unresolved. Germline V CDR1 and CDR2: LGHNA, YSLEER. V was trimmed by 1 base and J by 0 bases, leaving 10 bases between them. CDR3 size: 17 residues. CDR3 coding DNA: TGCGCCAGCAGCCAAGGACTGTCGATCTCTGGGGCCAACGTCCTGACTTTC. Amino acids: CASSQGLSISGANVLTF.

V and J are TRBV19 and TRBJ2-1; 7 nucleotides line up with TRBD1. There are 18 residues in the CDR3. Germline lookup yields CDR1 LNHDA and CDR2 SQIVND (reference sequence). The V gene end was trimmed by 4 bases and the J gene end by 0 bases; junction bases not matched to a gene: 12. The CDR3 sequence is CASSTPRTGRSSYNEQFF. CDR3 coding DNA: TGTGCCAGTAGTACCCCCCGGACAGGCCGGAGCTCCTACAATGAGCAGTTCTTC.

This rearrangement joins TRBV10-3 to TRBJ1-3, with D possibly matching TRBD1 (5 bases). CDR3 length equals 15 residues. V gave up 2 bases and J gave up 2 bases, with 10 bases separating them. Germline lookup yields CDR1 ENHRY and CDR2 SYGVKD. CDR3 amino acids: CAISERREAGNTIYF. For the CDR3, the DNA is TGTGCCATCAGTGAGCGCAGGGAAGCTGGAAACACCATATATTTT.

This chain links TRBV24-1 with TRBJ2-6; no firm D call. CDR1 KGHDR and CDR2 SFDVKD come from the germline V gene. V dropped 3 bases and J dropped 2 bases, with 10 bases sitting between them. CDR3 length equals 16 residues. CDR3 residues: CATSDGPSAGANVLTF. For the CDR3, the DNA is TGTGCCACCAGTGATGGACCCAGCGCTGGGGCCAACGTCCTGACTTTC.

For the CDR3, the DNA is TGTGCCAGTAGTGCACAGGGGGCCGGGAAGCAGTACTTC. It encodes CASSAQGAGKQYF. This sequence joins TRBV19 and TRBJ2-7; 9 bases align to TRBD1. V lost 5 bases and J lost 8; bases outside the gene matches: 7. This CDR3 has 13 residues. Germline V gene data show CDR1 as LNHDA and CDR2 as SQIVND (reference sequence).

The chain carries TRBV6-5 and TRBJ2-5; 13 bases align to TRBD2. The CDR3 covers 15 residues. V gave up 6 bases and J gave up 4 bases; unmatched junction bases: 5. Germline V gene lookup returns CDR1 MNHEY and CDR2 SVGAGI. CDR3 bases: TGTGCCAGCAGGGGGACTAGCGGGGTATCAGAGACCCAGTACTTC. Translating gives CASRGTSGVSETQYF.

The chain couples TRBV5-1 to TRBJ2-5; no firm D call. The V end lost 0 bases, the J end lost 4 bases, and 10 bases lay between the germline ends. The CDR3 runs 14 residues. CDR1 and CDR2 (germline): SGHRS, YFSETQ. Here the CDR3 reads CASSLVGSGETQYF. The CDR3 bases are TGCGCCAGCAGCTTGGTCGGTTCGGGAGAGACCCAGTACTTC. The whole variable domain, remainder taken from reference TRBV5-1 and TRBJ2-5, is KAGVTQTPRYLIKTRGQQVTLSCSPISGHRSVSWYQQTPGQGLQFLFEYFSETQRNKGNFPGRFSGRQFSNSRSEMNVSTLELGDSALYLCASSLVGSGETQYFGPGTRLLVL.

This clone showed up just once. The chain uses TRBV7-6 and TRBJ2-3; either TRBD1 or TRBD2 may supply D (5 bases each). Germline lookup yields CDR1 SGHVS and CDR2 FNYEAQ. This CDR3 has 14 residues. Trimming removed 6 bases at V and 1 base at J, with 11 bases between. In nucleotides, the CDR3 is TGTGCCAGCAGGAGGGACGGGCGCACAGATACGCAGTATTTT. Protein: CASRRDGRTDTQYF.

This clone appeared a single time. The rearrangement joins TRBV5-1 to TRBJ2-5; D is perhaps TRBD1 (6 bases). Per germline, CDR1 SGHRS and CDR2 YFSETQ. The CDR3 has 14 amino acids. V lost 3 bases and J lost 2, with 11 bases in between. The CDR3 protein is CASSSQGRQETQYF. The CDR3 DNA is TGCGCCAGCAGCTCTCAGGGGCGGCAAGAGACCCAGTACTTC.

The chain employs TRBV11-2 and TRBJ2-1; 10 bases match TRBD2. With V trimmed by 6 bases and J by 4 bases, 3 bases remained unmatched. From germline, CDR1 is SGHAT and CDR2 FQNNGV. The length of the CDR3 is 14 residues. The CDR3 loop reads CASRGLADYNEQFF. For the CDR3, the DNA is TGTGCCAGCAGAGGACTAGCGGATTACAATGAGCAGTTCTTC.

The chain joins TRBV18 to TRBJ1-2; tentatively, D is TRBD1 (5 bases). Trimming took 3 bases from V and 4 from J, leaving 15 bases between them. From germline, CDR1 is KGHSH and CDR2 LQKENI. This CDR3 is built from 15 residues. Here the CDR3 reads CASSPQGLRPYGYTF. The CDR3 nucleotides are TGTGCCAGCTCACCCCAGGGTCTGCGCCCCTATGGCTACACCTTC.

The rearrangement joins TRBV4-1 to TRBJ1-1; possibly TRBD1 for D (6 bases). The length of the CDR3 is 15 residues. V lost 1 base to trimming and J lost 1 base, with 10 bases between them. The germline V gene encodes CDR1 MGHRA and CDR2 YSYEKL. The CDR3 DNA reads TGCGCCAGCAGCCAAGGGGGGGGCAAGAACACTGAAGCTTTCTTT. Encoded protein: CASSQGGGKNTEAFF.

J is TRBJ2-1 and V is TRBV9, with D perhaps assigned TRBD1 or TRBD2 (6 bases each). The germline V gene encodes CDR1 SGDLS and CDR2 YYNGEE. The germline V and J ends were trimmed by 0 bases and 5 bases, with 9 bases remaining between them. The CDR3 extends over 14 amino acids. CDR3 in DNA: TGTGCCAGCAGCGTAGCGGGGGCAAACAATGAGCAGTTCTTC. Its translation is CASSVAGANNEQFF.

This rearrangement joins TRBV7-2 to TRBJ2-7; 7 nucleotides agree with TRBD2. CDR3 length: 15 residues. Unmatched junction bases numbered 10, after V lost 3 bases and J lost 5 bases. CDR1 is SGHTA and CDR2 is FQGNSA in the germline V gene. CDR3 in amino acids: CASSLAPGGTDEQYF. CDR3 coding DNA: TGTGCCAGCAGCTTGGCCCCGGGGGGTACGGACGAGCAGTACTTC.

The chain is built from TRBV24-1 and TRBJ2-5; 7 positions agree with TRBD1. Germline V gives CDR1 KGHDR, CDR2 SFDVKD. With V trimmed by 3 bases and J by 4 bases, 7 bases remained unmatched. This CDR3 spans 15 amino acids. CDR3 region: CATSDPHRGAETQYF. CDR3 sequence (DNA): TGTGCCACCAGTGATCCCCACAGGGGAGCAGAGACCCAGTACTTC.

V gene TRBV7-8 combines with J gene TRBJ1-5; D might be TRBD1 (6 bases). The CDR3 is made up of 15 amino acids. Germline V gene data show CDR1 as SGHVS and CDR2 as FQNEAQ. The V end was cut by 0 bases, the J end by 5 bases, with 11 bases between. CDR3 nucleotide sequence: TGTGCCAGCAGCTTAGCCGGACAGACCCATCAGCCCCAGCATTTT. Protein sequence: CASSLAGQTHQPQHF.

This clone was detected only once. The gene calls are TRBV5-1 and TRBJ2-5; tentatively, D is TRBD1 (6 bases). CDR1 SGHRS and CDR2 YFSETQ come from the germline V gene. The CDR3 has 14 amino acids. Trimming took 0 bases from V and 4 from J, leaving 10 bases between them. The CDR3 region has the DNA TGCGCCAGCAGCTTGGAGGGACAAGGAGAGACCCAGTACTTC. Protein sequence: CASSLEGQGETQYF.

This chain's CDR3 is CASSTRTGNTEAFF. The CDR3 bases are TGTGCCAGCAGCACCCGGACAGGGAACACTGAAGCTTTCTTT. This chain connects TRBV5-4 to TRBJ1-1; 7 bases line up with TRBD1. This CDR3 is 14 amino acids long. Per the germline V gene, CDR1 is SGHNT and CDR2 is YYREEE (reference sequence). Losses at the gene ends were 4 bases for V and 1 base for J; bases not matched to a gene: 4. The complete variable domain, with remaining parts taken from reference TRBV5-4 and TRBJ1-1, reads ETGVTQSPTHLIKTRGQQVTLRCSSQSGHNTVSWYQQALGQGPQFIFQYYREEENGRGNFPPRFSGLQFPNYSSELNVNALELDDSALYLCASSTRTGNTEAFFGQGTRLTVV.

The V call is TRBV6-5, the J call TRBJ2-7; 8 nucleotides match TRBD2. J gave up 2 bases and V 5 bases, and 5 bases lay outside the gene matches. Germline CDR1 reads MNHEY; CDR2 reads SVGAGI. CDR3 length equals 14 residues. DNA of the CDR3: TGTGCCAGCAGTCCTCGGGGGGGCACCTACGAGCAGTACTTC. This sequence encodes CASSPRGGTYEQYF.

The chain has TRBV7-8 and TRBJ2-1, with TRBD2 identical over 13 bases. Trimming removed 5 bases from V and 6 bases from J; junction bases left unmatched: 4. The CDR3 consists of 15 residues. CDR1 SGHVS and CDR2 FQNEAQ come from the germline V gene. The CDR3: CASSIGTSGTNEQFF. DNA of the CDR3: TGTGCCAGCAGCATCGGGACTAGCGGGACCAATGAGCAGTTCTTC.